The 20 T cell receptor beta chains reported below all come from one sample, sequenced in a study of T cells in Graves' hyperthyroidism and ophthalmopathy. Researchers amplified the TCR beta CDR3 regions from RNA transcripts. The TCR CDR3 first-round RT-PCR relied on the HTBI primer set. TCRdb re-called the multiplex PCR reads through MiXCR, storing one row per CDR3 protein. The data show approximately 570,000 distinct CDR3 sequences, with nearly 20% seen just once and roughly 47% held by the top ten. The sample taken for sequencing was blood. The source of these receptors is a man aged 35 to 55 with Graves' ophthalmopathy.

Only a few counts were recorded for this clonotype. The V gene is TRBV20-1, the J gene TRBJ1-2, with a weak D call TRBD1 (5 bases). The CDR3 sequence is 11 residues long. The germline V gene encodes CDR1 DFQATT and CDR2 SNEGSKA (reference sequence). CDR3 protein: CARWDGGGYTF. The CDR3 bases are TGCGCTAGGTGGGACGGCGGTGGCTACACCTTC.

This clonotype occurred a few times. The chain is built from TRBV20-1 and TRBJ2-7; 9 nucleotides align to TRBD2. This CDR3 comprises 14 residues. After removal of 5 bases from V and 0 bases from J, the junction contained 5 bases not matched to a gene. The germline V gene encodes CDR1 DFQATT and CDR2 SNEGSKA (reference sequence). The DNA of the CDR3 is TGCAGTGCTCGCAGCGGGGGGAACTCCTACGAGCAGTACTTC. Its protein is CSARSGGNSYEQYF.

This clonotype was recorded at least ten times. The chain carries TRBV20-1 and TRBJ2-1, with a possible D match to TRBD2 (5 bases). V lost 6 bases, J lost 3 bases, and 12 bases lay in between. Germline V lookup: CDR1 DFQATT, CDR2 SNEGSKA (reference sequence). The CDR3 contains 13 residues. CDR3: CSACRRDYNEQFF. The CDR3 DNA follows: TGCAGTGCCTGCCGTCGGGACTACAATGAGCAGTTCTTC.

In its sample, this clonotype was seen many times. The V gene is TRBV7-9, the J gene TRBJ2-5, with D uncertain. The V gene lost 5 bases and the J gene lost 5 bases, with 9 bases spanning the gap. CDR1 and CDR2 from the germline V gene are SEHNR and FQNEAQ (reference sequence). This CDR3 has 12 residues. CDR3 sequence reads: CASSGSGETQYF. For the CDR3, the DNA is TGTGCCAGCAGCGGTTCTGGGGAGACCCAGTACTTC.

The rearrangement joins TRBV6-1 to TRBJ1-6; D is undetermined. Deletions cut 5 bases from V and 8 bases from J, with 13 bases between. Germline V gene lookup returns CDR1 MNHNS and CDR2 SASEGT. The CDR3 length is 14 residues. In DNA, the CDR3 is TGTGCCAGCAGTAAAGGACTCAAATATTCACCCCTCCACTTT. Translated, it gives CASSKGLKYSPLHF.

Ten or more counts support this clonotype. The rearrangement joins TRBV5-1 to TRBJ1-6; D call uncertain. The length of the CDR3 is 15 residues. The germline V gene encodes CDR1 SGHRS and CDR2 YFSETQ. Trimming stripped 5 bases from V and 9 bases from J, with 18 bases between. Here the CDR3 reads CASRLNWEMRSPLHF. Here the CDR3 DNA reads TGCGCCAGCAGACTGAACTGGGAGATGCGTTCACCCCTCCACTTT.

The rearrangement links TRBV27 to TRBJ2-2; D remains ambiguous. CDR3 length equals 17 residues. Germline V gene data show CDR1 as MNHEY and CDR2 as SMNVEV (reference sequence). Deletions cut 7 bases from V and 4 bases from J, with 22 bases between. CDR3 in amino acids: CASTTRDPGPSTGELFF. The CDR3 DNA follows: TGTGCCAGCACCACAAGAGATCCGGGTCCCAGCACCGGGGAGCTGTTTTTT.

The chain is built from TRBV4-1 and TRBJ1-5; 7 nucleotides match TRBD1. Looked up from germline, CDR1 is MGHRA and CDR2 is YSYEKL. Germline trimming cut 1 base from V and 5 bases from J; bases unmatched to any gene: 5. This CDR3 has 15 amino acids. The CDR3 bases are TGCGCCAGCAGCCAAGGACAGGGAGGCGATCAGCCCCAGCATTTT. As protein: CASSQGQGGDQPQHF.

The chain carries TRBV6-1 and TRBJ1-5; possibly TRBD1 for D (5 bases). This CDR3 spans 13 amino acids. V gave up 7 bases and J gave up 4 bases, with 11 bases separating them. Germline lookup yields CDR1 MNHNS and CDR2 SASEGT. CDR3 nucleotides: TGTGCCAGCAATCCGGGGCCTAATCAGCCCCAGCATTTT. This encodes CASNPGPNQPQHF.

This chain joins TRBV7-8 and TRBJ2-5; TRBD1 is a possible D gene (5 bases). Trimming stripped 1 base from V and 13 bases from J, with 10 bases between. The germline gives CDR1 SGHVS, CDR2 FQNEAQ. This CDR3 comprises 11 residues. The CDR3 sequence is CASSLETVPYF. For the CDR3, the DNA is TGTGCCAGCAGCTTAGAGACAGTCCCGTACTTC.

This clonotype has only a few counts. CDR3 nucleotide sequence: TGTGCCAGCAGCCAAAAACCTTTTAGCGCGGAAGGCACAGATACGCAGTATTTT. Amino acid sequence: CASSQKPFSAEGTDTQYF. This rearrangement joins TRBV3-1 to TRBJ2-3; the D gene is possibly TRBD2 (5 bases). CDR1 is LGHDT, CDR2 YNNKEL, per germline (reference sequence). The CDR3 sequence is 18 residues long. The ends were cut back, 2 bases at V and 1 base at J, with 19 bases in the middle.

This chain connects TRBV6-5 to TRBJ1-1; no definite D call. In germline, CDR1 is MNHEY, CDR2 SVGAGI. The V and J ends lost 2 bases and 1 base respectively, with 8 bases between them. CDR3 length equals 14 residues. The CDR3 DNA reads as TGTGCCAGCAGTTACGATGAGGAGAACACTGAAGCTTTCTTT. Protein sequence: CASSYDEENTEAFF.

This clonotype has a handful of counts. The V gene is TRBV6-2 or TRBV6-3, the J gene TRBJ2-7; 13 nucleotides agree with TRBD2. This CDR3 has 17 amino acids. V trimming: 2 bases; J trimming: 3 bases; junction bases outside the gene matches: 7. Germline V gene sequence: CDR1 MNHEY, CDR2 SVGEGT. The CDR3 DNA reads TGTGCCAGCAGTTACCCCACTAGCGGGAGGGTCTACTACGAGCAGTACTTC. Protein product: CASSYPTSGRVYYEQYF.

This clonotype turned up a few times. The chain uses TRBV12-3 or TRBV12-4 and TRBJ2-6; 7 bases are shared with TRBD1. This CDR3 is built from 16 residues. V trimming: 7 bases; J trimming: 2 bases; junction bases outside the gene matches: 8. CDR3 nucleotide sequence: TGTGCCAGCACCCTAGACGGACAGGCTGGGGCCAACGTCCTGACTTTC. It yields the protein CASTLDGQAGANVLTF.

J is TRBJ1-6 and V is TRBV6-4, with D unclear. The germline gives CDR1 MRHNA, CDR2 SNTAGT. This CDR3 is built from 14 residues. V was pared by 2 bases and J by 6 bases, with 8 bases between. DNA for the CDR3: TGTGCCAGCAGTGACGAGGGTAGTAATTCACCCCTCCACTTT. Its protein product is CASSDEGSNSPLHF.

The chain is built from TRBV12-3 or TRBV12-4 and TRBJ1-2; TRBD1 matches at 9 bases. This CDR3 region has 13 residues. V was pared by 7 bases and J by 7 bases, with 7 bases of the junction left unmatched. The CDR3 spells CASTRQGEGGYTF. CDR3 DNA sequence: TGTGCCAGCACCCGACAGGGGGAGGGTGGCTACACCTTC.

This clonotype appeared many times. The J gene is TRBJ1-1, the V gene TRBV18; 7 positions match TRBD1. V dropped 7 bases and J dropped 0; count of bases not matched to a gene: 2. There are 13 residues in the CDR3. Germline CDR1 and CDR2: KGHSH and LQKENI. This CDR3 reads CASYRGMNTEAFF. DNA for the CDR3: TGTGCCAGCTACAGGGGAATGAACACTGAAGCTTTCTTT.

This clonotype was detected ten times or more. The chain couples TRBV10-3 to TRBJ2-7; D is perhaps TRBD1 or TRBD2 (5 bases each). Germline V lookup: CDR1 ENHRY, CDR2 SYGVKD. The V gene lost 6 bases and the J gene lost 3 bases, with 9 bases spanning the gap. The CDR3 spans 12 residues. In DNA form, the CDR3 reads TGTGCCATCAGCAGGGAGAGCTACGAGCAGTACTTC. Its translation: CAISRESYEQYF.

The CDR3: CASSYGYTFNEQYF. CDR3 nucleotides: TGTGCCAGCAGTTACGGTTACACTTTCAACGAGCAGTACTTC. The rearrangement links TRBV28 to TRBJ2-7; D is ambiguous. The CDR3 has 14 residues. V gave up 4 bases and J gave up 5 bases, with 15 bases separating them. CDR1 and CDR2 (germline): MDHEN, SYDVKM.

This clonotype has a count of ten or more. The rearrangement uses TRBV30 and TRBJ1-2, with 11 bases lining up with TRBD1. The germline gives CDR1 GTSNPN, CDR2 SVGIG (reference sequence). V shed 4 bases, J shed 4 bases, and the junction held 11 bases outside the gene matches. This CDR3 is 16 amino acids long. The CDR3 DNA reads TGTGCCTGGAAACCTTTAGGACAGGGGGCAAGCTATGGCTACACCTTC. The encoded protein is CAWKPLGQGASYGYTF.